This T cell receptor beta chain was observed in a study of T-cell memory formation after mild COVID-19. Background on the study: Largely donor-specific sequence clusters came from a couple of donors. The study, taken as a whole, reports: Later expanders leaned toward CD4+, whereas clones contracting from day 15 to 85 were balanced CD4/CD8. CD8+ contracting clones occupied EMRA, while CD4+ ones occupied mainly CM and EM.

Constant-segment primers were used for 5'RACE, and the resulting TCR alpha and TCR beta cDNA libraries carried sample barcodes and UMIs. One entry per CDR3 protein results from TCRdb running MiXCR on the 5' RACE reads. The sample lists 450,000 or so distinct CDR3 sequences; around a quarter were seen once. CDR3 length: 16 residues. After removal of 8 bases from V and 2 bases from J, the junction contained 11 bases not matched to a gene. Germline CDR1 is WNHNN and CDR2 is SYGVQD (reference sequence). Points on this clonotype: Its antigen is still unknown.

This TCR derives from an adult woman who had mild COVID-19 (a few samples of this study predate the infection). Cell type and time point are not known. The chain carries TRBV10-1 and TRBJ2-3; the match to TRBD1 covers 9 bases. Sample: PBMCs or a T cell subset sorted from them (not recorded which). CDR3 in amino acids: CASVSRDRAFTDTQYF. CDR3 sequence (DNA): TGCGCCAGCGTTTCCCGGGACAGGGCCTTCACAGATACGCAGTATTTT.